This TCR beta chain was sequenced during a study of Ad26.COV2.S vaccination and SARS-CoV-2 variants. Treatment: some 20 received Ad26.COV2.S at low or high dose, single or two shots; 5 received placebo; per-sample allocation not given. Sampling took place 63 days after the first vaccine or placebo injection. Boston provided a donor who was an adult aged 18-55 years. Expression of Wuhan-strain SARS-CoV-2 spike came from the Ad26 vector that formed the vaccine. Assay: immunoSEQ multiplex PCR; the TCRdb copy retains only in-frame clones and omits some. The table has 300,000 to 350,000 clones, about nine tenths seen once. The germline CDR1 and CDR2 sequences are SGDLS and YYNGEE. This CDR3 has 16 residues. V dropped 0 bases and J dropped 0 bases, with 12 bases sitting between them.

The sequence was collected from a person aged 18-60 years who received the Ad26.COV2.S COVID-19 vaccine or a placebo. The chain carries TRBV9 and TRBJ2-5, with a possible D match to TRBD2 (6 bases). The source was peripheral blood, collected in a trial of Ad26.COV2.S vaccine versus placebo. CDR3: CASSVEEGLNQETQYF. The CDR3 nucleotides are TGTGCCAGCAGCGTAGAGGAGGGGTTAAACCAAGAGACCCAGTACTTC.